This T cell receptor beta chain derives from a study of blood T cell repertoires in COVID-19. Study-level information: Spain, Italy and the United States supplied samples that represented acute and convalescent COVID-19. Sources were T cells, B-cell-depleted T cells, or PBMCs; the material itself was cDNA or gDNA.

As processed by the authors: Estimated nucleated cell counts came from reference gene primer amplification. Some clones are missing from TCRdb's copy, which holds only in-frame ones; the method was immunoSEQ multiplex PCR. The V and J calls and clone size are taken from that table; D and trimming were inferred from the DNA. The data show over 150,000 clones, roughly 80% seen once. The CDR3 runs 13 residues. Trimming removed 6 bases at V and 1 base at J, with 9 bases between. The sequence derives from a man aged 65-85 years with active or convalescent COVID-19. The gene calls are TRBV12-3 or TRBV12-4 and TRBJ1-1; tentatively, D is TRBD1 (6 bases). The sample taken for sequencing was peripheral blood. The CDR3 region has the DNA TGTGCCAGCAGCCCGACAGGGAACACTGAAGCTTTCTTT. It is translated as CASSPTGNTEAFF.